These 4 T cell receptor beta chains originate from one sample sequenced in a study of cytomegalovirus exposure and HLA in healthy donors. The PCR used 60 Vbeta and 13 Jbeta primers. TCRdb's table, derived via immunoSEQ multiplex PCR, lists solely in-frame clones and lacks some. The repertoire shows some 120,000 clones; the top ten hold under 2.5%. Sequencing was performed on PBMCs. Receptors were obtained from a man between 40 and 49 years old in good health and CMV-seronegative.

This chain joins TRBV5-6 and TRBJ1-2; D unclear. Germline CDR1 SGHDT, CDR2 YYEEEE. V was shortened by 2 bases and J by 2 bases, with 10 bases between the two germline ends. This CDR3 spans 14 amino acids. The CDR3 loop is CASSFGVGNYGYTF. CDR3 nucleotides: TGTGCCAGCAGCTTTGGAGTCGGAAACTATGGCTACACCTTC.

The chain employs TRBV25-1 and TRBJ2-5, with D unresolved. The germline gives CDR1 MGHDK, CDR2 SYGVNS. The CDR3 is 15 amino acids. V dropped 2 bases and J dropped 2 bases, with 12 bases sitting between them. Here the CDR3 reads CASSETAVAQETQYF. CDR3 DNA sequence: TGTGCCAGCAGTGAAACGGCAGTAGCTCAAGAGACCCAGTACTTC. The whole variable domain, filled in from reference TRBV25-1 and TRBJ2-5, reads EADIYQTPRYLVIGTGKKITLECSQTMGHDKMYWYQQDPGMELHLIHYSYGVNSTEKGDLSSESTVSRIRTEHFPLTLESARPSHTSQYLCASSETAVAQETQYFGPGTRLLVL.

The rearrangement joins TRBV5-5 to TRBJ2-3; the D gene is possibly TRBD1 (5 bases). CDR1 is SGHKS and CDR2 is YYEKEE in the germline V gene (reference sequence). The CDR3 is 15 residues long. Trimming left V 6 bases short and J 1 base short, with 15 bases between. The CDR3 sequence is CASTLRGGGTDTQYF. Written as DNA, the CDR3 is TGTGCCAGCACCCTAAGGGGCGGAGGCACAGATACGCAGTATTTT.

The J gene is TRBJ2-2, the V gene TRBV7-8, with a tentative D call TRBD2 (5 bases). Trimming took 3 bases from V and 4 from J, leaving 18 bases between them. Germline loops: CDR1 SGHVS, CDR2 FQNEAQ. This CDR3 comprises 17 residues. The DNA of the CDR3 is TGTGCCAGCAGCTTTCCATACGGGATCGTGGGCACCGGGGAGCTGTTTTTT. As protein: CASSFPYGIVGTGELFF.